This T cell receptor (beta chain) was captured by sequencing in a study of beta chain features in type 1 diabetes. Study-wide findings and caveats: All four CD4+ subsets from Type 1 diabetes patients carried moderately but significantly shorter TCRB CDR3s.

CDR1 MDHEN and CDR2 SYDVKM come from the germline V gene. The CDR3 sequence is 17 residues long. Between the trimmed V and J ends, which lost 5 bases and 0 bases, there was a span of 17 bases. Note on this clone: Its antigen is unidentified.

Central memory, naive, regulatory and stem cell-like memory CD4+ cells were sorted by CD45RO/CCR7/CD25/CD127/CD95/CD27. All of the isolated RNA was reverse transcribed, so expressed TCRB transcripts were sequenced. Clones were read by immunoSEQ multiplex PCR, and TCRdb kept only the in-frame ones, dropping some. This sample carries roughly 50,000 clones, over 40% of them seen once, and the ten largest clones take about 1.5%. This sequence was found in a young man with type 1 diabetes. The chain couples TRBV28 to TRBJ2-4; TRBD2 might be the D (6 bases). The sequencing input was Tregs from blood. The CDR3, as DNA: TGTGCCAGCAGTCCTCCATTAGCGGATATAGCCAAAAACATTCAGTACTTC. Amino acid sequence: CASSPPLADIAKNIQYF.